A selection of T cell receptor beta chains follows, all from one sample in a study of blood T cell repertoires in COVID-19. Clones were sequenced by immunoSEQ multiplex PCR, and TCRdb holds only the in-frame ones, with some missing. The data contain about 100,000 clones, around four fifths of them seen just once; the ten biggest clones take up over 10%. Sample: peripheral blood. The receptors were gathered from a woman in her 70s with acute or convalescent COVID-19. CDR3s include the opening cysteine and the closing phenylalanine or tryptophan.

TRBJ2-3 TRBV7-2 CASSLDRIYTDTQYF
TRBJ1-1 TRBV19 CASSINGGQEAFF
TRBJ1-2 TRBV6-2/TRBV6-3 CASSLDRGNGYTF
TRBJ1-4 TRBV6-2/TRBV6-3 CASSNPRGYNEKLFF
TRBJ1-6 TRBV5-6 CASRFGQENSPLHF
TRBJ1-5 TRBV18 CASAGEGFSNQPQHF
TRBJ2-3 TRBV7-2 CASSFATGATNTQYF
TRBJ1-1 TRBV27 CASCGYGTEAFF
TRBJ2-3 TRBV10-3 CAISDSRDTQYF
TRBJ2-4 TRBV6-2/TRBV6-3 CASSRQGNIQYF
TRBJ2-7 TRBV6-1 CASSDRGRLYEQYF
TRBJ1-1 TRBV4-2 CASSLMDRLNTEAFF
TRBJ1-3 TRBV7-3 CASSLAGPGNTIYF
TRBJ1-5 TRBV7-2 CASSLGPGGDQPQHF
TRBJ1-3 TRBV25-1 CASSDRRNTIYF
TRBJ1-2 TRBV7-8 CASSPTGGFINYGYTF
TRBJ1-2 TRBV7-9 CASSTQGQGGYTF
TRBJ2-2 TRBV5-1 CASKGFGRGNTGELFF
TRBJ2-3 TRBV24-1 CATSDQNRGYTDTQYF
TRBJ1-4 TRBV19 CASSPLMGAESEKLFF